The 5 T cell receptor beta chains listed next were all sequenced from one sample in a study of T cell repertoires in cytomegalovirus infection (dated by TCRdb to about 2019). These reads were obtained on an Illumina HiSeq 1500. TCRdb reprocessing: public reads trimmed at Q25 with fastp, clones called with MiXCR, in-frame beta chains kept. A single entry per CDR3 protein holds the most common genes and DNA from its merged rows. This sample has hundreds of thousands of distinct CDR3 sequences in its table, and about 17% of those were observed once. The ten largest clones capture about 12% of the sample. The sequenced material came from PBMCs. The source is a human donor in good health (CMV status not recorded). Some clones in this sample may be carry-over from other donors' samples.

This clonotype was picked up a small number of times. The J gene is TRBJ2-6, the V gene TRBV28, with D possibly being TRBD2 (5 bases). In germline, CDR1 is MDHEN, CDR2 SYDVKM. There are 15 residues in the CDR3. The germline V and J ends were trimmed by 6 bases and 1 base, with 10 bases remaining between them. The CDR3 nucleotides are TGTGCCAGCAGACTAGGGTGGTCTGGGGCCAACGTCCTGACTTTC. Its protein product is CASRLGWSGANVLTF.

The V gene is TRBV3-1, the J gene TRBJ1-1; 7 bases fit TRBD1. The CDR3 loop spans 15 amino acids. The germline gives CDR1 LGHDT, CDR2 YNNKEL (reference sequence). After removal of 3 bases from V and 4 bases from J, the junction contained 8 bases not matched to a gene. The CDR3 nucleotides are TGTGCCAGCAGCCAGTTAAACACAGGGGTCACTGAAGCTTTCTTT. As protein: CASSQLNTGVTEAFF.

Details on this clonotype: This may come from a read error, since a much larger clone is one base off. This sequence joins TRBV12-3 or TRBV12-4 and TRBJ2-2; 7 bases line up with TRBD1. Germline trimming cut 10 bases from V and 0 bases from J; bases unmatched to any gene: 11. The CDR3 totals 16 residues. The CDR3 region has the DNA TGTGCCAACATCCCCTCGACAGGGACGAACACCGGGGAGCTGTTTTTT. It translates to CANIPSTGTNTGELFF.

This clonotype was recorded a few times. The gene calls are TRBV29-1 and TRBJ2-3; TRBD2 might be the D (6 bases). V was cut by 1 base and J by 6 bases, with 8 bases left in between. From germline, CDR1 is SQVTM and CDR2 ANQGSEA. The CDR3 extends over 12 amino acids. The CDR3 reads CSVEARGDTQYF. The CDR3 DNA reads as TGCAGCGTTGAAGCCCGGGGGGATACGCAGTATTTT.

The V gene is TRBV20-1, the J gene TRBJ2-7, with TRBD1 as a possible D gene (6 bases). The CDR3 sequence is 14 residues long. Germline CDR1 DFQATT, CDR2 SNEGSKA (reference sequence). Trimming stripped 5 bases from V and 6 bases from J, with 20 bases between. In DNA, the CDR3 is TGCAGTGCTCGCCATCAGGAAAGGGGGTCCGAGCAGTACTTC. It is translated as CSARHQERGSEQYF.